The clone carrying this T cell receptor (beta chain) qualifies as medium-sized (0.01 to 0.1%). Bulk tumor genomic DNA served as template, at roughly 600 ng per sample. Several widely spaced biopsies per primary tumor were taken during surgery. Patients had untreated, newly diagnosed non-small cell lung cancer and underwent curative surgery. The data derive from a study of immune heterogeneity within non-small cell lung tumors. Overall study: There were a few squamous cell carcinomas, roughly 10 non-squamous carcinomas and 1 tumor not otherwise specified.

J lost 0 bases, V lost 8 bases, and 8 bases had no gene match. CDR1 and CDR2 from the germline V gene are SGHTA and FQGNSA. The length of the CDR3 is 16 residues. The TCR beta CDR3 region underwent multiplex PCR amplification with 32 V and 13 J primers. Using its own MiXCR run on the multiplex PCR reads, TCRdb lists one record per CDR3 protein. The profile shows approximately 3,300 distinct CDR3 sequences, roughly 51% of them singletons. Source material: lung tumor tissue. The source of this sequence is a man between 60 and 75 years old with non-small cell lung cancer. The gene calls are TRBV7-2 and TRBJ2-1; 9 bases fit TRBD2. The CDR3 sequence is CASQRGTSPSYNEQFF. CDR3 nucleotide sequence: TGTGCCAGCCAAAGAGGGACTAGCCCCTCCTACAATGAGCAGTTCTTC.